Below, 12 T cell receptor beta chains from the same sample are listed, as sequenced in a study of beta chain features in type 1 diabetes. cDNA synthesis used the whole RNA isolate, giving expressed TCRB sequences. The data were produced by immunoSEQ multiplex PCR, yet TCRdb's version contains in-frame clones alone and is incomplete. In the table there are some 300,000 clones, around 7.3% of which are singletons. Specimen: central memory CD4+ T cells from blood. The source is a woman younger than 35 in good health.

V gene TRBV9 combines with J gene TRBJ1-1, with D possibly matching TRBD1 (6 bases). V was shortened by 0 bases and J by 7 bases, with 13 bases between the two germline ends. Germline CDR1 reads SGDLS; CDR2 reads YYNGEE. The CDR3 loop spans 14 amino acids. This chain's CDR3 is CASSVELGGGEAFF. The CDR3 region has the DNA TGTGCCAGCAGCGTAGAATTGGGAGGGGGTGAAGCTTTCTTT.

The chain couples TRBV7-3 to TRBJ2-5, with 7 nucleotides matching TRBD1. CDR1 and CDR2 (germline): SGHTA, FQGTGA. The CDR3 contains 13 residues. V lost 2 bases, J lost 5 bases, and 2 bases stayed unmatched. The CDR3 nucleotides read TGTGCCAGCAGCTTATTACAGGGGGAGACCCAGTACTTC. It translates to CASSLLQGETQYF.

In its sample, this clone was seen a few times. CDR3 nucleotides: TGTGCCAGCTCACCCGACAGGGACCTAGGGGAGCTGTTTTTT. Translation: CASSPDRDLGELFF. This chain connects TRBV18 to TRBJ2-2; 7 bases are a match to TRBD1. This CDR3 contains 14 residues. Germline V gene sequence: CDR1 KGHSH, CDR2 LQKENI. Unmatched junction bases numbered 6, after V lost 3 bases and J lost 8 bases.

The genes are TRBV19 and TRBJ2-1; 10 bases align to TRBD2. The trim removed 7 bases at V and 6 bases at J, leaving 6 bases unmatched. Germline V gene lookup returns CDR1 LNHDA and CDR2 SQIVND (reference sequence). The CDR3 loop spans 14 amino acids. In nucleotides, the CDR3 is TGTGCCAGTATTCCCCAGCGGGGGGGCAATGAGCAGTTCTTC. It yields the protein CASIPQRGGNEQFF.

This clone was found a few times. In nucleotides, the CDR3 is TGTGCCAGCAGTTTACAGGGTCAGCTTCGGAATGAGCAGTTCTTC. It specifies CASSLQGQLRNEQFF. The rearrangement joins TRBV27 to TRBJ2-1; possible D gene TRBD1, 5 bases. The germline V gene encodes CDR1 MNHEY and CDR2 SMNVEV (reference sequence). V lost 2 bases to trimming and J lost 7 bases, with 15 bases between them. The CDR3 loop spans 15 amino acids.

The rearrangement links TRBV5-4 to TRBJ1-1; perhaps TRBD1 as D (5 bases). Germline values: CDR1 SGHNT, CDR2 YYREEE (reference sequence). V was pared by 3 bases and J by 2 bases, with 11 bases between. This CDR3 has 14 amino acids. DNA for the CDR3: TGTGCCAGCAGCTCCCGGGACTTTAACACTGAAGCTTTCTTT. It translates to CASSSRDFNTEAFF.

A word on this clone: Different DNA sequences within this sample yield the same CDR3. The chain uses TRBV7-6 and TRBJ2-5; 7 bases align to TRBD1. V shed 3 bases, J shed 4 bases, and the junction held 5 bases outside the gene matches. CDR3 length equals 14 residues. Germline loops: CDR1 SGHVS, CDR2 FNYEAQ. CDR3 DNA sequence: TGTGCCAGCAGCTTGGGGACAGCTCGAGAGACCCAGTACTTC. Its translation is CASSLGTARETQYF.

As concerns this clone: Other DNA sequences from this sample encode an identical CDR3 as well. The V and J genes are TRBV18 and TRBJ1-5, with TRBD1 matching over 11 bases. The CDR3 runs to 15 residues. Germline values: CDR1 KGHSH, CDR2 LQKENI. Unmatched junction bases numbered 7, after V lost 6 bases and J lost 6 bases. For the CDR3, the DNA is TGTGCCAGCTCTTCTGGACAGGGGGCCGGTCAGCCCCAGCATTTT. It is translated as CASSSGQGAGQPQHF.

The chain recombines TRBV29-1 with TRBJ2-1, with 10 bases lining up with TRBD1. The CDR3 totals 15 residues. Germline-derived CDR1 and CDR2 are SQVTM and ANQGSEA. J gave up 6 bases and V 4 bases, and 9 bases lay outside the gene matches. CDR3 amino acids: CSVASRRTGGNEQFF. In DNA form, the CDR3 reads TGCAGCGTTGCGTCCCGGCGGACAGGGGGCAATGAGCAGTTCTTC.

This chain links TRBV10-3 with TRBJ2-1; maybe TRBD2 (5 bases). The ends were cut back, 6 bases at V and 0 bases at J, with 12 bases in the middle. This CDR3 contains 15 residues. Germline V gene lookup returns CDR1 ENHRY and CDR2 SYGVKD. The DNA of the CDR3 is TGTGCCATCAGGGCGGACTTGAGCTCCTACAATGAGCAGTTCTTC. Residues: CAIRADLSSYNEQFF.

The CDR3, as DNA: TGTGCCAGCAGCTTAATTGGCCGGGAGCAGTTCTTC. Translated: CASSLIGREQFF. The chain recombines TRBV7-2 with TRBJ2-1; D gene unclear. With 2 bases removed from V and 10 bases from J, the gap between germline ends came to 9 bases. From germline, CDR1 is SGHTA and CDR2 FQGNSA. CDR3 length: 12 residues.

This clone was recorded a few times. This chain uses TRBV28 with TRBJ2-3, with TRBD1 matching 9 bases. This CDR3 is 16 amino acids long. J was trimmed by 4 bases and V by 6 bases; bases with no gene match: 11. CDR1 and CDR2 (germline): MDHEN, SYDVKM. Here the CDR3 DNA reads TGTGCCAGCAGCGCACCGGGACAGGGTATATCAGATACGCAGTATTTT. Translated: CASSAPGQGISDTQYF. Together with reference TRBV28 and TRBJ2-3, the CDR3 gives the full variable domain: DVKVTQSSRYLVKRTGEKVFLECVQDMDHENMFWYRQDPGLGLRLIYFSYDVKMKEKGDIPEGYSVSREKKERFSLILESASTNQTSMYLCASSAPGQGISDTQYFGPGTRLTVL.